This passage covers 2 T cell receptor beta chains from one sample sequenced in a study of shared clonotypes between healthy human individuals. Sequenced by immunoSEQ multiplex PCR; TCRdb stores in-frame clones only, minus some. The table has about 2.4 million clones, approximately 93% seen once; the top ten hold 0.36%. What was sequenced was naive CD4+ T cells from PBMCs. Regarding subset: CD45RA+ positively selected. The receptors come from a man younger than 35 in good health. Some clones in this sample may be carry-over from other donors' samples.

This chain uses TRBV7-8 with TRBJ2-3; TRBD2 matches 12 bases. CDR3 size: 19 residues. CDR1 SGHVS and CDR2 FQNEAQ come from the germline V gene. Trimming cost V 1 base and J 4 bases; bases outside gene matches: 12. CDR3 nucleotide sequence: TGTGCCAGCAGCTTAGTTCAGCTAGCGGGAGGGCGGAACGCAGATACGCAGTATTTT. Translated, it gives CASSLVQLAGGRNADTQYF.

This clone was observed a single time. The chain uses TRBV5-4 and TRBJ1-2, with D perhaps matching TRBD1 (6 bases). The CDR3 covers 17 residues. V dropped 0 bases and J dropped 4 bases, with 19 bases sitting between them. Germline CDR1 is SGHNT and CDR2 is YYREEE (reference sequence). The CDR3 loop reads CASSLAGRGAGPYGYTF. Here the CDR3 DNA reads TGTGCCAGCAGCTTGGCCGGTAGGGGGGCCGGCCCCTATGGCTACACCTTC.